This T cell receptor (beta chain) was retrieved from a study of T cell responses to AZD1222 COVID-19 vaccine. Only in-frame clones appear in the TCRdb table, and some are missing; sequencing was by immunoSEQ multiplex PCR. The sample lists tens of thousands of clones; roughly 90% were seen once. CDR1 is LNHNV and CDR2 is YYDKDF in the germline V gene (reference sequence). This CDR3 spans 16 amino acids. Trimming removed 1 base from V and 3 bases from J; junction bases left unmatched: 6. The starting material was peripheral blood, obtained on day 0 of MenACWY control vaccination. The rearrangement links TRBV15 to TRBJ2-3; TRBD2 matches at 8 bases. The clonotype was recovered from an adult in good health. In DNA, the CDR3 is TGTGCCACCAGCAGAGGACGGGAGGGCCGAACAGATACGCAGTATTTT. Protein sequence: CATSRGREGRTDTQYF.